This TCR beta chain was recovered during a study of blood T cell repertoires in COVID-19. Across the study: The study drew acute and convalescent COVID-19 samples from the United States, Italy and Spain. From T cells, B-cell-depleted T cells, or PBMCs came the material, which was cDNA or gDNA.

It was during active infection that Seattle patients were enrolled and then longitudinally followed. CDR3 length: 17 residues. The V gene lost 0 bases and the J gene lost 1 base, with 12 bases spanning the gap. CDR1 is LGHDT and CDR2 is YNNKEL in the germline V gene (reference sequence). Original processing notes: Estimation of nucleated cell counts relied on the amplification of reference gene primers. Repertoires were generated with immunoSEQ multiplex PCR, while TCRdb's copy carries only in-frame clones and drops some. The V and J calls and clone size are taken from that table; D and trimming were inferred from the DNA. Here the sample spans fewer than 450,000 clones, about nine tenths being singletons.

Material for sequencing was peripheral blood. The sequence derives from a woman aged 50 to 65 with COVID-19, enrolled during active disease. This chain uses TRBV3-1 (or the pseudogene TRBV3-2) with TRBJ2-2; D perhaps matches TRBD2 (6 bases). CDR3 in amino acids: CASSQETRRGNTGELFF. CDR3 DNA sequence: TGTGCCAGCAGCCAAGAAACACGGCGGGGGAACACCGGGGAGCTGTTTTTT.